Following are 10 T cell receptor beta chains from one sample sequenced in a study of shared clonotypes between healthy human individuals. TCRdb keeps only in-frame clones here, not all; method: immunoSEQ multiplex PCR. The sample includes more than 2,000,000 clones, over 85% of them seen just once. The sample taken for sequencing was naive CD4+ T cells from PBMCs. Subset described: CD45RA+ positively selected. Receptors originate from a man younger than 35 in good health. Some clones in this sample may be carry-over from other donors' samples.

In regard to this clone: The same CDR3 also results from other DNA sequences found in this sample. The genes are TRBV4-1 and TRBJ2-1; perhaps D is TRBD1 or TRBD2 (6 bases each). The ends were cut back, 1 base at V and 6 bases at J, with 13 bases in the middle. Germline assignment: CDR1 MGHRA and CDR2 YSYEKL. CDR3 size: 15 residues. The CDR3 protein is CASSQVGGLGNEQFF. For the CDR3, the DNA is TGCGCCAGCAGCCAAGTAGGGGGGCTGGGCAATGAGCAGTTCTTC.

The chain recombines TRBV15 with TRBJ1-3, with D tentatively TRBD1 (5 bases). The CDR3 sequence is 16 residues long. CDR1 is LNHNV and CDR2 is YYDKDF in the germline V gene (reference sequence). The V gene lost 7 bases and the J gene lost 0 bases, with 16 bases spanning the gap. The CDR3 spells CATTPGRGYSGNTIYF. CDR3 DNA sequence: TGTGCCACCACCCCCGGGAGGGGATACTCTGGAAACACCATATATTTT. Together with reference TRBV15 and TRBJ1-3, the CDR3 gives the full variable domain: DAMVIQNPRYQVTQFGKPVTLSCSQTLNHNVMYWYQQKSSQAPKLLFHYYDKDFNNEADTPDNFQSRRPNTSFCFLDIRSPGLGDTAMYLCATTPGRGYSGNTIYFGEGSWLTVV.

The rearrangement uses TRBV28 and TRBJ2-7, with 8 bases identical to TRBD1. The CDR3 extends over 15 amino acids. Trimming took 6 bases from V and 6 from J; bases not matched to a gene: 13. CDR1 MDHEN and CDR2 SYDVKM come from the germline V gene. Written as DNA, the CDR3 is TGTGCCAGCAGCTCGTACGGACAGGGCAACGGCGAGCAGTACTTC. The encoded protein is CASSSYGQGNGEQYF.

The V and J genes are TRBV2 and TRBJ2-7; TRBD2 aligns across 9 bases. Unmatched junction bases numbered 5, after V lost 6 bases and J lost 2 bases. CDR1 SNHLY and CDR2 FYNNEI come from the germline V gene. CDR3 length equals 14 residues. The CDR3 DNA reads TGTGCCAGCAGAGCGGCGGGAGGGCCCTACGAGCAGTACTTC. Protein product: CASRAAGGPYEQYF.

The rearrangement links TRBV5-1 to TRBJ2-1; D gene unclear. Trimming took off 6 bases at V and 4 bases at J, with 20 bases between the two ends. The CDR3 has 16 residues. In germline, CDR1 is SGHRS, CDR2 YFSETQ. Here the CDR3 reads CASIPQVGRQYNEQFF. The CDR3 nucleotides are TGCGCCAGCATCCCCCAGGTCGGCAGGCAATACAATGAGCAGTTCTTC. Filled out from reference TRBV5-1 and TRBJ2-1, the complete variable domain reads KAGVTQTPRYLIKTRGQQVTLSCSPISGHRSVSWYQQTPGQGLQFLFEYFSETQRNKGNFPGRFSGRQFSNSRSEMNVSTLELGDSALYLCASIPQVGRQYNEQFFGPGTRLTVL.

V and J are TRBV6-1 and TRBJ2-1; 8 positions agree with TRBD1. V was pared by 4 bases and J by 6 bases, with 5 bases of the junction left unmatched. The CDR3 loop spans 14 amino acids. Germline V gene data show CDR1 as MNHNS and CDR2 as SASEGT. CDR3 region: CASSGHGQGNEQFF. Written as DNA, the CDR3 is TGTGCCAGCAGTGGACATGGACAGGGCAATGAGCAGTTCTTC.

The V call is TRBV15, the J call TRBJ2-7, with a weak D call TRBD1 (6 bases). V gave up 2 bases and J gave up 5 bases, with 19 bases separating them. Germline CDR1 and CDR2: LNHNV and YYDKDF (reference sequence). The length of the CDR3 is 16 residues. The CDR3 nucleotides read TGTGCCACCAGCAGAACACTCGGACAGAGCGTCGACGAGCAGTACTTC. Its translation: CATSRTLGQSVDEQYF.

The V gene is TRBV4-2, the J gene TRBJ2-2; no clear D. V dropped 0 bases and J dropped 6 bases, with 8 bases sitting between them. Germline CDR1 reads LGHNA; CDR2 reads YNFKEQ. This CDR3 comprises 14 residues. CDR3 region: CASSQDVGSGELFF. CDR3 bases: TGTGCCAGCAGCCAAGATGTAGGGTCCGGGGAGCTGTTTTTT.

On this clone: The sample holds other DNA sequences that translate to the same CDR3. J is TRBJ2-5 and V is TRBV5-1; 7 bases fit TRBD2. This CDR3 spans 14 amino acids. Germline lookup yields CDR1 SGHRS and CDR2 YFSETQ. The junction had 5 bases not matched to a gene; V was cut back by 4 bases and J by 2 bases. The chain's CDR3 is CASSPLAVQETQYF. In nucleotides, the CDR3 is TGCGCCAGCAGCCCTCTAGCGGTTCAAGAGACCCAGTACTTC.

The rearrangement links TRBV7-3 to TRBJ1-2; unclear D gene. The germline gives CDR1 SGHTA, CDR2 FQGTGA. V gave up 0 bases and J gave up 0 bases, with 5 bases separating them. The CDR3 totals 14 residues. CDR3 bases: TGTGCCAGCAGCTTAACGCGGGCTAACTATGGCTACACCTTC. Its protein is CASSLTRANYGYTF.